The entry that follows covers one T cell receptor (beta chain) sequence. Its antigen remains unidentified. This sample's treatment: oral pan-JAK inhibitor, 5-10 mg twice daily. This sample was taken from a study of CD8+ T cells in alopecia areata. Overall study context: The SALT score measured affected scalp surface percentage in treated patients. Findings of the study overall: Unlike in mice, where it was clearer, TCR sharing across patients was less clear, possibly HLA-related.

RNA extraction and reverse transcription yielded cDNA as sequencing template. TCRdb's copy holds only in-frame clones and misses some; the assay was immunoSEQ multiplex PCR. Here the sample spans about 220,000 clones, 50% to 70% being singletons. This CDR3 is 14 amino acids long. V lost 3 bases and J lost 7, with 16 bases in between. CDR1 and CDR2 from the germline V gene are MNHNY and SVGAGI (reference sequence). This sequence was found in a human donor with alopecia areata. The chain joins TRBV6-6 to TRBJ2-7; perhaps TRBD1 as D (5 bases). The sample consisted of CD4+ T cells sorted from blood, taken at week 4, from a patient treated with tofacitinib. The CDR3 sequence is CASSYTGALGEQYF. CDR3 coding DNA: TGTGCCAGCAGTTATACAGGCGCCCTGGGGGAGCAGTACTTC.